The 19 T cell receptor beta chains listed next were all sequenced from one sample in a study of cytomegalovirus exposure and HLA in healthy donors. This PCR relied on a set of 60 Vbeta primers and 13 Jbeta primers. Sequenced by immunoSEQ multiplex PCR; TCRdb stores in-frame clones only, minus some. The data contain over 150,000 clones, 75% to 90% of them seen just once; the ten biggest clones take up about 1.9%. The source material was PBMCs. The receptors come from a woman under 30 in good health and CMV-seronegative.

This clone appeared once. The chain employs TRBV6-4 and TRBJ2-2, with 11 bases fitting TRBD1. CDR1 and CDR2 from the germline V gene are MRHNA and SNTAGT. The CDR3 is made up of 21 amino acids. J gave up 0 bases and V 0 bases, and 12 bases lay outside the gene matches. DNA for the CDR3: TGTGCCAGCAGTGACTCGAACCTCGGGACAGGGGGGTTCGCGAACACCGGGGAGCTGTTTTTT. Its protein product is CASSDSNLGTGGFANTGELFF.

The chain carries TRBV7-9 and TRBJ1-1, with D perhaps matching TRBD1 (6 bases). CDR3 length equals 13 residues. Germline-derived CDR1 and CDR2 are SEHNR and FQNEAQ (reference sequence). The V gene lost 11 bases and the J gene lost 0 bases, with 13 bases spanning the gap. The CDR3 reads CAGQTNMNTEAFF. In DNA form, the CDR3 reads TGTGCCGGACAGACTAACATGAACACTGAAGCTTTCTTT.

The chain links TRBV27 to TRBJ2-7; D gene unclear. CDR3 size: 13 residues. Germline V lookup: CDR1 MNHEY, CDR2 SMNVEV (reference sequence). The V end lost 3 bases, the J end lost 2 bases, and 8 bases lay between the germline ends. This CDR3 is CASSLHSTYEQYF. The CDR3 region has the DNA TGTGCCAGCAGTTTGCACAGCACCTACGAGCAGTACTTC.

The chain couples TRBV6-1 to TRBJ1-2, with a tentative D call TRBD1 (6 bases). Trimming removed 1 base from V and 4 bases from J, with 10 bases in between. The CDR3 is made up of 14 amino acids. Germline CDR1 is MNHNS and CDR2 is SASEGT. CDR3: CASSEGPRGYGYTF. The CDR3 nucleotides are TGTGCCAGCAGTGAAGGACCCAGGGGCTATGGCTACACCTTC.

The chain uses TRBV5-1 and TRBJ1-5, with a weak D call TRBD1 (6 bases). Per germline, CDR1 SGHRS and CDR2 YFSETQ. V shed 0 bases and J shed 5 bases, with 9 bases lying between them. The CDR3 extends over 14 amino acids. The CDR3, as DNA: TGCGCCAGCAGCTTGGGGTGGGGGCATCAGCCCCAGCATTTT. Its translation: CASSLGWGHQPQHF.

The chain employs TRBV6-5 and TRBJ1-2; 7 bases map to TRBD1. V lost 6 bases to trimming and J lost 8 bases; unmatched junction nucleotides: 9. This CDR3 is built from 13 residues. The germline gives CDR1 MNHEY, CDR2 SVGAGI. The CDR3 protein is CASSLDRVGGYTF. In DNA form, the CDR3 reads TGTGCCAGCAGCCTCGACAGGGTCGGCGGCTACACCTTC.

This chain joins TRBV4-2 and TRBJ1-5, with D tentatively TRBD1 (5 bases). Trimming pared 4 bases from V and 1 base from J, leaving 11 bases between. Germline loops: CDR1 LGHNA, CDR2 YNFKEQ. CDR3 length: 15 amino acids. CDR3 sequence reads: CASSPSAGSNQPQHF. CDR3 DNA: TGTGCCAGCAGCCCCTCCGCAGGGAGCAATCAGCCCCAGCATTTT.

This clone appeared a single time. The rearrangement uses TRBV6-5 and TRBJ1-1, with D possibly matching TRBD1 (5 bases). V lost 6 bases to trimming and J lost 5 bases, with 10 bases between them. From germline, CDR1 is MNHEY and CDR2 SVGAGI. The CDR3 runs to 12 residues. As DNA, the CDR3 is TGTGCCAGCAGGCGGCAGGGAACTGAAGCTTTCTTT. This codes for CASRRQGTEAFF.

The chain joins TRBV6-1 to TRBJ1-5; D is unclear. Looked up from germline, CDR1 is MNHNS and CDR2 is SASEGT. CDR3 size: 16 residues. Trimming cost V 2 bases and J 4 bases, with 15 bases left between them. The DNA of the CDR3 is TGTGCCAGCAGTGAAATAACGACAAGTAGAAATCAGCCCCAGCATTTT. It is translated as CASSEITTSRNQPQHF.

The chain combines TRBV20-1 with TRBJ2-1; 7 nucleotides agree with TRBD1. J was trimmed by 12 bases and V by 7 bases; bases with no gene match: 9. The germline gives CDR1 DFQATT, CDR2 SNEGSKA (reference sequence). This CDR3 is built from 11 residues. CDR3 residues: CSVKTRDRQFF. CDR3 nucleotide sequence: TGCAGTGTCAAAACCCGGGACAGGCAGTTCTTC.

J is TRBJ2-1 and V is TRBV29-1; a possible D gene is TRBD1 (6 bases). The CDR3 sequence is 14 residues long. Germline-derived CDR1 and CDR2 are SQVTM and ANQGSEA. The DNA for the CDR3 is TGCACCGTCTCAGGACAGAGAGTTTACAATGAGCAGTTCTTC. Its translation is CTVSGQRVYNEQFF.

The V and J genes are TRBV5-1 and TRBJ1-1; D is unresolved. This CDR3 spans 15 amino acids. CDR1 is SGHRS, CDR2 YFSETQ, per germline. V was trimmed by 0 bases and J by 1 base, leaving 10 bases between them. The chain's CDR3 is CASSLEPAGNTEAFF. The CDR3 DNA is TGCGCCAGCAGCTTGGAACCGGCAGGGAACACTGAAGCTTTCTTT.

This chain joins TRBV14 and TRBJ2-5, with D perhaps TRBD2 (5 bases). This CDR3 has 17 amino acids. V was pared by 0 bases and J by 4 bases, with 18 bases between. Germline lookup yields CDR1 SGHDN and CDR2 FVKESK. The CDR3 nucleotides read TGTGCCAGCAGCCAAGAACCGGGGTTCGACGTTCGAGAGACCCAGTACTTC. It codes for CASSQEPGFDVRETQYF.

The rearrangement joins TRBV6-5 to TRBJ1-6, with unresolved D. The ends were cut back, 6 bases at V and 10 bases at J, with 13 bases in the middle. The CDR3 is 13 residues long. CDR1 is MNHEY and CDR2 is SVGAGI in the germline V gene. DNA of the CDR3: TGTGCCAGCAGGAACACGGCGGGCTCACCCCTCCACTTT. Its protein is CASRNTAGSPLHF.

This clone was seen more than once but under ten times. The same CDR3 arises from other DNA sequences in this sample as well. The chain is built from TRBV5-4 and TRBJ2-5, with 8 nucleotides matching TRBD1. The V and J ends lost 1 base and 4 bases, in that order; junction bases with no gene match: 3. The CDR3 has 14 residues. Per the germline V gene, CDR1 is SGHNT and CDR2 is YYREEE (reference sequence). CDR3 sequence: CASSLQGAVETQYF. In nucleotides, the CDR3 is TGTGCCAGCAGCTTGCAGGGGGCGGTAGAGACCCAGTACTTC.

The gene calls are TRBV5-1 and TRBJ2-5; 8 nucleotides line up with TRBD1. Germline values: CDR1 SGHRS, CDR2 YFSETQ. CDR3 length equals 14 residues. V lost 4 bases and J lost 7; bases outside the gene matches: 9. CDR3 bases: TGCGCCAGCAGCCCAGGGGGCGGTCAGGGGACCCAGTACTTC. Translated, it gives CASSPGGGQGTQYF.

This clone occurred a few times. The CDR3 region has the DNA TGCGCCAGCAGCCTTCAGGGGGTTGAAGCTTTCTTT. Protein: CASSLQGVEAFF. V gene TRBV5-1 combines with J gene TRBJ1-1; TRBD1 matches 7 bases. V was pared by 4 bases and J by 7 bases, with 4 bases of the junction left unmatched. The CDR3 has 12 amino acids. Germline lookup yields CDR1 SGHRS and CDR2 YFSETQ.

J is TRBJ2-2 and V is TRBV6-1; D is possibly TRBD2 (7 bases). Germline V gene lookup returns CDR1 MNHNS and CDR2 SASEGT. The V end was cut by 10 bases, the J end by 2 bases, with 17 bases between. The CDR3 is 15 amino acids. This chain's CDR3 is CATNGGTLNTGELFF. The CDR3 DNA follows: TGTGCCACCAACGGGGGGACACTTAACACCGGGGAGCTGTTTTTT.

The J gene is TRBJ2-2, the V gene TRBV27, with 7 bases fitting TRBD2. The CDR3 contains 16 residues. V lost 8 bases to trimming and J lost 1 base; unmatched junction nucleotides: 10. Germline lookup yields CDR1 MNHEY and CDR2 SMNVEV (reference sequence). The CDR3 sequence is CASVRGSPLNTGELFF. The CDR3 DNA follows: TGTGCCAGCGTGCGGGGGAGTCCATTGAACACCGGGGAGCTGTTTTTT.